The 28 T cell receptor beta chains reported below all come from one sample, sequenced in a study of blood T cell repertoires in COVID-19. The repertoire was sequenced with immunoSEQ multiplex PCR; TCRdb's copy has only in-frame clones and lacks some. Among 150,000 to 200,000 clones listed, approximately 82% were seen once. The sample consisted of peripheral blood. These receptors came from a woman between 35 and 50 years old with COVID-19, enrolled during active disease.

The chain has TRBV20-1 and TRBJ1-1; no reliable D call. This CDR3 is built from 11 residues. Trimming shortened V by 3 bases and J by 3 bases, and 5 bases separated the two germline ends. Germline V lookup: CDR1 DFQATT, CDR2 SNEGSKA (reference sequence). The DNA for the CDR3 is TGCAGTGCTAGCCGGGACACTGAAGCTTTCTTT. Protein: CSASRDTEAFF.

The chain combines TRBV3-1 (or the pseudogene TRBV3-2) with TRBJ2-2, with 14 bases fitting TRBD2. CDR1 LGHDT and CDR2 YNNKEL come from the germline V gene (reference sequence). The CDR3 totals 17 residues. The ends lost 3 bases at V and 5 bases at J; junction bases unmatched: 5. The CDR3 bases are TGTGCCAGCAGCCAGGGACTAGCGGGAGTTGGGACCGGGGAGCTGTTTTTT. Encoded protein: CASSQGLAGVGTGELFF.

The CDR3 loop reads CASKRDYQETQYF. CDR3 DNA: TGTGCCAGTAAACGGGACTACCAAGAGACCCAGTACTTC. The chain joins TRBV2 to TRBJ2-5; tentative D call: TRBD2 (6 bases). The germline V gene has CDR1 SNHLY and CDR2 FYNNEI. CDR3 length: 13 residues. Trimming cost V 9 bases and J 0 bases, with 11 bases left between them. Drawing the rest from reference TRBV2 and TRBJ2-5, the complete variable domain is EPEVTQTPSHQVTQMGQEVILRCVPISNHLYFYWYRQILGQKVEFLVSFYNNEISEKSEIFDDQFSVERPDGSNFTLKIRSTKLEDSAMYFCASKRDYQETQYFGPGTRLLVL.

The genes are TRBV25-1 and TRBJ1-1, with 7 bases lining up with TRBD1. V gave up 1 base and J gave up 5 bases; unmatched junction bases: 4. Looked up from germline, CDR1 is MGHDK and CDR2 is SYGVNS. CDR3 length equals 14 residues. CDR3 bases: TGTGCCAGCAGTGAATGGGGCAGGGGGACTGAAGCTTTCTTT. This codes for CASSEWGRGTEAFF.

The chain couples TRBV6-2 or TRBV6-3 to TRBJ2-7; 11 nucleotides align to TRBD2. The CDR3 consists of 15 residues. Germline loops: CDR1 MNHEY, CDR2 SVGEGT. V dropped 4 bases and J dropped 1; count of bases not matched to a gene: 3. The chain's CDR3 is CASSSGTSGSYEQYF. The CDR3 coding sequence is TGTGCCAGCAGTTCCGGGACTAGCGGATCCTACGAGCAGTACTTC.

The V gene is TRBV7-3, the J gene TRBJ2-2, with 7 bases identical to TRBD1. This CDR3 spans 14 amino acids. V was clipped by 5 bases and J by 4 bases; unmatched bases: 4. Germline-derived CDR1 and CDR2 are SGHTA and FQGTGA. The CDR3: CASSQTGSTGELFF. CDR3 coding DNA: TGTGCCAGCAGCCAGACAGGGAGCACCGGGGAGCTGTTTTTT.

The chain links TRBV6-5 to TRBJ1-1; 9 bases fit TRBD1. Germline CDR1 and CDR2: MNHEY and SVGAGI. The J segment lost 8 bases and the V segment lost 6 bases, leaving 4 bases of the junction unmatched. The CDR3 consists of 12 residues. The chain's CDR3 is CASRQGAREAFF. DNA of the CDR3: TGTGCCAGCAGACAGGGGGCGCGGGAAGCTTTCTTT.

This clone appeared once. CDR3 coding DNA: TGCGCCAGCAGCTTGAGAACTAGCGGGAGTGGAGTGCCGCAGTATTTT. This gives the protein CASSLRTSGSGVPQYF. The chain employs TRBV5-1 and TRBJ2-3, with 11 bases matching TRBD2. The CDR3 extends over 16 amino acids. The J segment lost 10 bases and the V segment lost 1 base, leaving 11 bases of the junction unmatched. The germline CDR1 and CDR2 sequences are SGHRS and YFSETQ.

This chain links TRBV2 with TRBJ1-1; D remains unclear. CDR1 is SNHLY, CDR2 FYNNEI, per germline. The ends were cut back, 7 bases at V and 11 bases at J, with 20 bases in the middle. The CDR3 spans 13 residues. CDR3 nucleotides: TGTGCCAGCAAAACCCCGCGACGGAACGGGGCTTTCTTT. Residues: CASKTPRRNGAFF.

The chain has TRBV30 and TRBJ1-1, with D perhaps TRBD1 (6 bases). The CDR3 is made up of 18 amino acids. Germline CDR1 reads GTSNPN; CDR2 reads SVGIG (reference sequence). Deletions cut 0 bases from V and 0 bases from J, with 20 bases between. CDR3 nucleotide sequence: TGTGCCTGGAGTGTATTTCGGTCAGGGGCCACCATGAACACTGAAGCTTTCTTT. Translating it yields CAWSVFRSGATMNTEAFF.

This sequence joins TRBV9 and TRBJ1-3; 7 bases are a match to TRBD1. The germline V gene has CDR1 SGDLS and CDR2 YYNGEE. V was clipped by 0 bases and J by 1 base; unmatched bases: 4. CDR3 length equals 16 residues. This CDR3 reads CASSVGQGGSGNTIYF. The CDR3 nucleotides read TGTGCCAGCAGCGTAGGACAGGGTGGTTCTGGAAACACCATATATTTT.

J is TRBJ2-5 and V is TRBV5-6, with D perhaps matching TRBD2 (5 bases). Germline assignment: CDR1 SGHDT and CDR2 YYEEEE. CDR3 length: 17 amino acids. Deletions cut 6 bases from V and 5 bases from J, with 26 bases between. CDR3 region: CASNSWAVRGPRETQYF. CDR3 in DNA: TGTGCCAGCAACTCTTGGGCGGTCAGAGGGCCGAGGGAGACCCAGTACTTC.

The chain links TRBV5-4 to TRBJ1-1, with 8 bases that match TRBD1. The germline V gene has CDR1 SGHNT and CDR2 YYREEE (reference sequence). Trimming removed 4 bases from V and 2 bases from J; junction bases left unmatched: 10. CDR3 size: 16 residues. CDR3 sequence reads: CASSQGADMVNTEAFF. CDR3 sequence (DNA): TGTGCCAGCAGCCAGGGGGCGGACATGGTAAACACTGAAGCTTTCTTT.

This chain connects TRBV15 to TRBJ2-2; possible D gene TRBD1, 7 bases. CDR3 length equals 19 residues. Germline CDR1 LNHNV, CDR2 YYDKDF (reference sequence). The V end lost 1 base, the J end lost 3 bases, and 21 bases lay between the germline ends. The CDR3 spells CATSRGRAQGPADTGELFF. CDR3 nucleotides: TGTGCCACCAGCAGAGGGAGGGCACAGGGGCCCGCGGACACCGGGGAGCTGTTTTTT.

This rearrangement joins TRBV4-1 to TRBJ1-1; TRBD1 is a possible D gene (5 bases). V was trimmed by 3 bases and J by 11 bases, leaving 16 bases between them. CDR1 is MGHRA, CDR2 YSYEKL, per germline. This CDR3 contains 13 residues. CDR3 protein: CASSHHGEGKAFF. The CDR3 DNA is TGCGCCAGCAGCCACCACGGGGAGGGGAAGGCTTTCTTT.

This clone was picked up a small number of times. The chain joins TRBV9 to TRBJ1-1; D not resolved. CDR1 SGDLS and CDR2 YYNGEE come from the germline V gene. The germline V and J ends were trimmed by 4 bases and 1 base, with 11 bases remaining between them. The CDR3 is 14 amino acids. CDR3 sequence: CASSPGIANTEAFF. Here the CDR3 DNA reads TGTGCCAGCAGCCCCGGTATAGCGAACACTGAAGCTTTCTTT. The variable domain in full, with the rest retrieved from reference TRBV9 and TRBJ1-1, is DSGVTQTPKHLITATGQRVTLRCSPRSGDLSVYWYQQSLDQGLQFLIQYYNGEERAKGNILERFSAQQFPDLHSELNLSSLELGDSALYFCASSPGIANTEAFFGQGTRLTVV.

The chain uses TRBV28 and TRBJ1-2, with 9 nucleotides matching TRBD1. The CDR3 is 17 amino acids. V lost 6 bases to trimming and J lost 0 bases; unmatched junction nucleotides: 11. The germline CDR1 and CDR2 sequences are MDHEN and SYDVKM. CDR3 protein: CASSERRGQGTNYGYTF. The CDR3 region has the DNA TGTGCCAGCAGCGAGAGGCGGGGACAGGGCACTAACTATGGCTACACCTTC.

This chain links TRBV7-3 with TRBJ2-5; 10 bases are shared with TRBD2. The J segment lost 1 base and the V segment lost 5 bases, leaving 4 bases of the junction unmatched. Germline assignment: CDR1 SGHTA and CDR2 FQGTGA. CDR3 length equals 15 residues. The DNA for the CDR3 is TGTGCCAGCAGCGTTAGCGGGGGGAGCCAAGAGACCCAGTACTTC. Translating it yields CASSVSGGSQETQYF.

This chain uses TRBV28 with TRBJ2-7; 8 bases agree with TRBD2. The CDR3 has 13 residues. With 2 bases clipped from V and 6 bases from J, the junction kept 3 bases outside the gene matches. Germline V gene lookup returns CDR1 MDHEN and CDR2 SYDVKM. CDR3 protein: CASSLNAGGEQYF. CDR3 bases: TGTGCCAGCAGTTTAAATGCGGGAGGCGAGCAGTACTTC.

This chain uses TRBV6-6 with TRBJ1-4, with 7 positions matching TRBD1. Germline loops: CDR1 MNHNY, CDR2 SVGAGI (reference sequence). V gave up 4 bases and J gave up 0 bases; unmatched junction bases: 5. The CDR3 covers 16 residues. The CDR3 coding sequence is TGTGCCAGCAGTTTCGATAGGGGGCCAACTAATGAAAAACTGTTTTTT. Translating gives CASSFDRGPTNEKLFF.

The chain couples TRBV4-1 to TRBJ1-6; D gene uncertain. V was trimmed by 1 base and J by 0 bases, leaving 13 bases between them. This CDR3 has 18 residues. Germline lookup yields CDR1 MGHRA and CDR2 YSYEKL. The CDR3 DNA reads TGCGCCAGCAGCCAAGCCTTGGACGGGAGCTCCTATAATTCACCCCTCCACTTT. Protein sequence: CASSQALDGSSYNSPLHF.

This clone was observed a handful of times. This chain uses TRBV18 with TRBJ1-6; D is possibly TRBD1 (5 bases). This CDR3 is 16 amino acids long. Germline V CDR1 and CDR2: KGHSH, LQKENI. V dropped 2 bases and J dropped 10 bases, with 18 bases sitting between them. The CDR3 DNA is TGTGCCAGCTCACCAAACTCCCCGACCTCAGGGTCACCCCTCCACTTT. As protein: CASSPNSPTSGSPLHF.

The gene calls are TRBV5-1 and TRBJ2-7; the match to TRBD1 covers 9 bases. V lost 4 bases, J lost 5 bases, and 7 bases stayed unmatched. The germline gives CDR1 SGHRS, CDR2 YFSETQ. This CDR3 region has 14 residues. As DNA, the CDR3 is TGCGCCAGCAGCCCAACGACAGGGGGGGACGAGCAGTACTTC. This sequence encodes CASSPTTGGDEQYF.

The rearrangement links TRBV29-1 to TRBJ2-7; TRBD1 might be the D (6 bases). Deletions cut 5 bases from V and 4 bases from J, with 9 bases between. There are 11 residues in the CDR3. The germline V gene encodes CDR1 SQVTM and CDR2 ANQGSEA. For the CDR3, the DNA is TGCAGCGTTCGGACAGCGTACGAGCAGTACTTC. Protein product: CSVRTAYEQYF.

This chain connects TRBV18 to TRBJ2-2; 13 bases line up with TRBD2. CDR3 length equals 17 residues. Trimming at V came to 0 bases and at J to 2 bases, leaving 0 bases not matched to a gene. CDR1 KGHSH and CDR2 LQKENI come from the germline V gene. The CDR3 region has the DNA TGTGCCAGCTCACCACCGGGACTAGCGGGAAACACCGGGGAGCTGTTTTTT. Translating it yields CASSPPGLAGNTGELFF. Looking up the rest from reference TRBV18 and TRBJ2-2 gives the full variable domain: NAGVMQNPRHLVRRRGQEARLRCSPMKGHSHVYWYRQLPEEGLKFMVYLQKENIIDESGMPKERFSAEFPKEGPSILRIQQVVRGDSAAYFCASSPPGLAGNTGELFFGEGSRLTVL.

In this sample, this clone turned up a few times. V and J are TRBV4-1 and TRBJ1-2; D is possibly TRBD1 (6 bases). Trimming took 2 bases from V and 8 from J, leaving 18 bases between them. The CDR3 length is 15 residues. In germline, CDR1 is MGHRA, CDR2 YSYEKL. As DNA, the CDR3 is TGCGCCAGCAGCCAACCAAACCCAGGGGCCTGGGGCTACACCTTC. Translating gives CASSQPNPGAWGYTF.

The rearrangement joins TRBV19 to TRBJ2-5, with TRBD1 matching 11 bases. V was pared by 5 bases and J by 2 bases, with 7 bases of the junction left unmatched. Per germline, CDR1 LNHDA and CDR2 SQIVND (reference sequence). The CDR3 contains 16 residues. The CDR3 loop reads CASSAGQGVTQETQYF. The CDR3 DNA reads as TGTGCCAGTAGTGCGGGACAGGGGGTGACACAAGAGACCCAGTACTTC.

The rearrangement uses TRBV11-2 and TRBJ2-5; D is unresolved. The CDR3 is 13 residues long. V lost 2 bases to trimming and J lost 5 bases, with 9 bases between them. From germline, CDR1 is SGHAT and CDR2 FQNNGV. The CDR3 nucleotides read TGTGCCAGCAGCTTATTCGGGTCCGAGACCCAGTACTTC. It is translated as CASSLFGSETQYF. Together with reference TRBV11-2 and TRBJ2-5, the CDR3 gives the full variable domain: EAGVAQSPRYKIIEKRQSVAFWCNPISGHATLYWYQQILGQGPKLLIQFQNNGVVDDSQLPKDRFSAERLKGVDSTLKIQPAKLEDSAVYLCASSLFGSETQYFGPGTRLLVL.